This TCR beta chain stems from a study of metastatic and nonmetastatic thyroid tumors (TCRdb year 2020). About the investigation overall: The researchers compared repertoires between peripheral blood samples and tumor or nodule tissue samples from patients with malignant or benign thyroid disease.

The protocol used for the library was PCR. Sequencer: Illumina HiSeq 4000. The TCR beta-chain CDR3 region of each patient was profiled by high-throughput sequencing. The study's own analysis went as follows. CDR3 differences across clinicopathological groups were used to build a classifier for discriminating distant-metastatic papillary thyroid cancer patients. To measure repertoire diversity the researchers used the Shannon index, while the Morisita-Horn index served to gauge how similar the tumor and blood repertoires were. TCRdb itself trimmed the public reads at Q25 with fastp, ran MiXCR and retained productive beta chains. The V and J calls, along with clone size, are taken from TCRdb and not from the paper's own processing. Here the sample has approximately 17,000 clones; approximately 17% occur a single time. The top ten hold about 18% of the sample. On this clone itself: Its recognized antigen is unknown. Per-base quality was not reported, and no clone a single base away is much larger than it.

No patient had received any treatment before thyroid surgery. The study retrospectively analysed patient clinical samples collected from the early 2010s to the late 2010s using T-cell receptor beta sequencing. Reading the germline V gene (reference sequence) gives CDR1 SEHNR and CDR2 FQNEAQ. From its cysteine to its phenylalanine, the CDR3 spans 14 amino acids. The entry retains the CDR3 DNA only, 42 bases that are in frame from base 1. Trimming costs V 5 bases and J 2 bases, and their ends lie 13 bases apart. Broad study findings and their caveats: In both blood and tumor samples, TCR beta diversity was reported to be significantly higher in malignant tumors than in benign nodules.

This receptor was obtained from a male donor with papillary thyroid cancer or a benign thyroid nodule (not recorded which). Some clones in this sample may be carry-over from other donors' samples. The sequencing sample was made of blood. The chain was built from TRBV7-9 and TRBJ2-7; the D gene cannot be resolved beyond TRBD1 or TRBD2, each matching 5 bases. CDR3 sequence: CASSAPGRPYEQYF. DNA sequence: TGTGCCAGCAGCGCCCCGGGACGACCCTACGAGCAGTACTTC. Reference TRBV7-9 and TRBJ2-7 genes cover what lies past the CDR3, so the full variable domain is DTGVSQNPRHKITKRGQNVTFRCDPISEHNRLYWYRQTLGQGPEFLTYFQNEAQLEKSRLLSDRFSAERPKGSFSTLEIQRTEQGDSAMYLCASSAPGRPYEQYFGPGTRLTVT.